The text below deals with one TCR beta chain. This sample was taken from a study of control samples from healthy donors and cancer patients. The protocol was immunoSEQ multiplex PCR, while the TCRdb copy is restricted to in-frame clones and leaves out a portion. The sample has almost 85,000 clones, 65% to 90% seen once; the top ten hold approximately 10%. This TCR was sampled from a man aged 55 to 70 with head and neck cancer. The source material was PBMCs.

The CDR3 protein is CASRGQGTQAFF. For the CDR3, the DNA is TGTGCCAGCAGAGGACAGGGTACACAAGCTTTCTTT. The rearrangement links TRBV6-5 to TRBJ1-1; 8 nucleotides agree with TRBD1. From germline, CDR1 is MNHEY and CDR2 SVGAGI. This CDR3 has 12 amino acids. V lost 6 bases and J lost 9; bases outside the gene matches: 6.